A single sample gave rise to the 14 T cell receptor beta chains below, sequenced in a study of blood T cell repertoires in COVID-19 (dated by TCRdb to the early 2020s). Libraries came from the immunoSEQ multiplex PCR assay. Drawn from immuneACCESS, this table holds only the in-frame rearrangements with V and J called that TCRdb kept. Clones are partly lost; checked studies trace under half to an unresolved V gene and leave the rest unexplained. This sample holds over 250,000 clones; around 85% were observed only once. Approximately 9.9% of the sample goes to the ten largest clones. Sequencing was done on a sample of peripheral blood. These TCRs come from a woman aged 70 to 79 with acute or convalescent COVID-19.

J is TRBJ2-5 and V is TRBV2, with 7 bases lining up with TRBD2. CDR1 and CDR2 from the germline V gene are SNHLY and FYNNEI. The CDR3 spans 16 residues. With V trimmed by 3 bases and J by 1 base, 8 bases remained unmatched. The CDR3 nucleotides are TGTGCCAGCAGTGAGGGGGAGGGAGGTACCCAAGAGACCCAGTACTTC. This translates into CASSEGEGGTQETQYF.

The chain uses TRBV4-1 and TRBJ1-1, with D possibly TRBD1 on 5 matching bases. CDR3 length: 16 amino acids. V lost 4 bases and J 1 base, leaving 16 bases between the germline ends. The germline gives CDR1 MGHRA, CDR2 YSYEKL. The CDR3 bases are TGCGCCAGCAGCCCCTTCGTGCCGGGGGGGAACACTGAAGCTTTCTTT. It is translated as CASSPFVPGGNTEAFF.

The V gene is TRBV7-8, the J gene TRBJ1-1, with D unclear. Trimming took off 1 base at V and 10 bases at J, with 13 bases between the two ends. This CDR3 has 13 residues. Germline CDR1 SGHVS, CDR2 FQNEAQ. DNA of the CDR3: TGTGCCAGCAGCTTAGGCGGGGTCGTCGGAGCTTTCTTT. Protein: CASSLGGVVGAFF.

The CDR3: CASKEAAKTYEQYF. The CDR3 coding sequence is TGCGCCAGCAAAGAGGCAGCCAAGACCTACGAGCAGTACTTC. V and J are TRBV5-1 and TRBJ2-7; D not resolved. The ends were cut back, 6 bases at V and 2 bases at J, with 15 bases in the middle. The length of the CDR3 is 14 residues. Germline CDR1 reads SGHRS; CDR2 reads YFSETQ. Supplemented by reference TRBV5-1 and TRBJ2-7, the full variable domain reads KAGVTQTPRYLIKTRGQQVTLSCSPISGHRSVSWYQQTPGQGLQFLFEYFSETQRNKGNFPGRFSGRQFSNSRSEMNVSTLELGDSALYLCASKEAAKTYEQYFGPGTRLTVT.

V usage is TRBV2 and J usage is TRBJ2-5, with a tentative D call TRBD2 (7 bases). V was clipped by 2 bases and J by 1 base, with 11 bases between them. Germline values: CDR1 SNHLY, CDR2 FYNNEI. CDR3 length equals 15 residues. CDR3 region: CASSEPGGPQETQYF. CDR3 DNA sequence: TGTGCCAGCAGTGAACCCGGGGGGCCCCAAGAGACCCAGTACTTC.

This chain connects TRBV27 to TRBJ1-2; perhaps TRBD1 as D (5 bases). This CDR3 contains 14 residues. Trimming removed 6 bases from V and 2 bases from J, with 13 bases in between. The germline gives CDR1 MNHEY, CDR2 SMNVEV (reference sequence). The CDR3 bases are TGTGCCAGCAGCCCCCGGACACTAAACTATGGCTACACCTTC. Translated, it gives CASSPRTLNYGYTF.

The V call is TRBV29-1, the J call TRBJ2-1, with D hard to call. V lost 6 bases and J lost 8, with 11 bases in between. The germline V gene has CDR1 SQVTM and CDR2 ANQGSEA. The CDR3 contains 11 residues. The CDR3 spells CSVGQAHEQFF. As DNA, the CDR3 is TGCAGCGTCGGCCAGGCCCATGAGCAGTTCTTC.

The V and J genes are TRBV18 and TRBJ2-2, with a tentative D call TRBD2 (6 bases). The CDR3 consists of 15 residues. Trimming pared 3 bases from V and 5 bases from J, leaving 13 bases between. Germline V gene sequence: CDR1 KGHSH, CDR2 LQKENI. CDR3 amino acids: CASSPPSAGTGELFF. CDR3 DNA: TGTGCCAGCTCACCTCCCTCGGCGGGGACCGGGGAGCTGTTTTTT.

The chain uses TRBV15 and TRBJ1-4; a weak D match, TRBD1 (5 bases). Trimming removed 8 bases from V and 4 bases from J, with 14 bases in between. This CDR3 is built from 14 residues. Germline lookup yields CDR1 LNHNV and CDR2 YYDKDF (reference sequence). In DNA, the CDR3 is TGTGCCACCGGTCGCAGGGCCTTTAATGAAAAACTGTTTTTT. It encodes CATGRRAFNEKLFF.

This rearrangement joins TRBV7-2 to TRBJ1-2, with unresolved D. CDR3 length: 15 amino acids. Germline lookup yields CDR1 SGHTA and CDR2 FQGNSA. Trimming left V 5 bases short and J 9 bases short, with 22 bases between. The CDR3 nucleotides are TGTGCCAGCAGCCCCGTGGCGACCGTTGGAGCGAGCTACACCTTC. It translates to CASSPVATVGASYTF.

This chain's CDR3 is CATSRKQGGTGELFF. The CDR3 DNA reads as TGTGCCACCAGCAGGAAGCAGGGGGGCACCGGGGAGCTGTTTTTT. This sequence joins TRBV15 and TRBJ2-2; D is possibly TRBD1 (7 bases). From germline, CDR1 is LNHNV and CDR2 YYDKDF (reference sequence). The length of the CDR3 is 15 residues. V lost 3 bases, J lost 4 bases, and 12 bases lay in between.

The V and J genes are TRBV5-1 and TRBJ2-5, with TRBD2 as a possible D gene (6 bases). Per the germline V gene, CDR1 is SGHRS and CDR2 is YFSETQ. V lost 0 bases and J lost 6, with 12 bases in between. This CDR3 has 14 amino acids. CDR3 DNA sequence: TGCGCCAGCAGCTTGGCGGGGGATGGAAAGACCCAGTACTTC. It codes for CASSLAGDGKTQYF. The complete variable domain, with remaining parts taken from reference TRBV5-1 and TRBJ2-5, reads KAGVTQTPRYLIKTRGQQVTLSCSPISGHRSVSWYQQTPGQGLQFLFEYFSETQRNKGNFPGRFSGRQFSNSRSEMNVSTLELGDSALYLCASSLAGDGKTQYFGPGTRLLVL.

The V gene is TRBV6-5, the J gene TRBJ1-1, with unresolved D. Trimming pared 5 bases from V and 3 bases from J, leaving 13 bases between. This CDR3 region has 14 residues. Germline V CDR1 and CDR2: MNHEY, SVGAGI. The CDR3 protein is CASSRQRWDTEAFF. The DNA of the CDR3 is TGTGCCAGCAGTCGACAACGGTGGGACACTGAAGCTTTCTTT.

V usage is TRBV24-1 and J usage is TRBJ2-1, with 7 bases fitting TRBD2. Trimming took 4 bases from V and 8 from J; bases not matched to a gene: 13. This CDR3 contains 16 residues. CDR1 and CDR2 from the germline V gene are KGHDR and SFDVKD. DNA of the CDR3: TGTGCCACCAGTGAGCCGGGACTAAGTCGGGTGGATGAGCAGTTCTTC. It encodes CATSEPGLSRVDEQFF.